Below, 18 T cell receptor beta chains from the same sample are listed, as sequenced in a study of OX40 agonist ivuxolimab in advanced cancers. TCRdb keeps only in-frame clones here, not all; method: immunoSEQ multiplex PCR. The sample holds about 60,000 clones, approximately 86% seen once. Sequencing was performed on CD4+ or CD8+ T cells sorted from blood, taken in a trial of the OX40 agonist ivuxolimab. All receptors come from an adult with an advanced solid tumor such as melanoma, head and neck, liver or kidney cancer.

The genes are TRBV7-6 and TRBJ1-5, with D hard to call. The CDR3 is made up of 16 amino acids. The V gene's germline CDR1 is SGHVS and CDR2 FNYEAQ. Trimming took 1 base from V and 1 from J, leaving 11 bases between them. In DNA, the CDR3 is TGTGCCAGCAGCTTAGGAGCAAGGGAGAGCAATCAGCCCCAGCATTTT. As protein: CASSLGARESNQPQHF.

This clone has just one count. The chain links TRBV9 to TRBJ1-2, with TRBD1 as a possible D gene (5 bases). The CDR3 length is 14 residues. Germline assignment: CDR1 SGDLS and CDR2 YYNGEE. V lost 0 bases, J lost 12 bases, and 18 bases lay in between. The CDR3 DNA follows: TGTGCCAGCAGCGTAGAGGGAGGAGGGAACAGGAACACCTTC. It is translated as CASSVEGGGNRNTF.

This clone was seen once. The chain is built from TRBV5-1 and TRBJ2-7; D call uncertain. CDR3 length equals 14 residues. Trimming removed 8 bases from V and 7 bases from J, with 22 bases in between. Per germline, CDR1 SGHRS and CDR2 YFSETQ. The CDR3 coding sequence is TGCGCCAGTAGAAATCCGGGCCAAACGTGGGAGCAGTACTTC. This encodes CASRNPGQTWEQYF.

The chain carries TRBV28 and TRBJ1-5, with D possibly TRBD1 on 6 matching bases. The germline V gene encodes CDR1 MDHEN and CDR2 SYDVKM. This CDR3 contains 15 residues. With 6 bases removed from V and 0 bases from J, the gap between germline ends came to 12 bases. The CDR3 DNA sequence: TGTGCCAGCAGGGGACACGGGGATAGCAATCAGCCCCAGCATTTT. The encoded protein is CASRGHGDSNQPQHF.

This rearrangement joins TRBV20-1 to TRBJ2-7, with D possibly matching TRBD2 (5 bases). V dropped 6 bases and J dropped 3 bases, with 9 bases sitting between them. Germline CDR1 is DFQATT and CDR2 is SNEGSKA (reference sequence). This CDR3 comprises 11 residues. CDR3 sequence: CSAREGYEQYF. The CDR3 DNA reads TGCAGTGCCCGCGAGGGCTACGAGCAGTACTTC.

V is TRBV29-1 and J is TRBJ2-4; D gene unclear. This CDR3 comprises 13 residues. Trimming removed 2 bases from V and 0 bases from J, with 5 bases in between. Looked up from germline, CDR1 is SQVTM and CDR2 is ANQGSEA. The CDR3 here is CSVEMGAKNIQYF. CDR3 coding DNA: TGCAGCGTTGAAATGGGAGCCAAAAACATTCAGTACTTC.

The rearrangement uses TRBV29-1 and TRBJ2-5, with 9 bases identical to TRBD2. CDR3 length: 17 amino acids. CDR1 is SQVTM, CDR2 ANQGSEA, per germline. With 6 bases clipped from V and 4 bases from J, the junction kept 18 bases outside the gene matches. The CDR3 DNA is TGCAGCGTCCCCAGGAGGGGGCGGGAGGGCCCCAGAGAGACCCAGTACTTC. As protein: CSVPRRGREGPRETQYF.

V and J are TRBV2 and TRBJ1-5; no clear D gene. The CDR3 runs 14 residues. With 3 bases removed from V and 6 bases from J, the gap between germline ends came to 12 bases. Germline V gives CDR1 SNHLY, CDR2 FYNNEI. The CDR3 sequence: CASSDRTMGQPQHF. As DNA, the CDR3 is TGTGCCAGCAGTGACAGGACCATGGGTCAGCCCCAGCATTTT.

The chain is built from TRBV21-1 and TRBJ1-6. TRBV21-1 is marked as a pseudogene. The CDR3 sequence is 19 residues long. The DNA for the CDR3 is TGTGCCAGCAGCAAAGTCGGAGGCTGGGGGATGGGGGGGAATTCACCCCTCCACTTT. Translation gives CASSKVGGWGMGGNSPLHF.

The chain is built from TRBV7-2 and TRBJ2-2; D possibly corresponds to TRBD2 (5 bases). Germline CDR1 is SGHTA and CDR2 is FQGNSA. This CDR3 spans 14 amino acids. Trimming pared 3 bases from V and 5 bases from J, leaving 10 bases between. The CDR3 DNA follows: TGTGCCAGCAGCTTTTCTCGGAGGACCGGGGAGCTGTTTTTT. Translating gives CASSFSRRTGELFF.

CDR3 DNA sequence: TGTGCCAGTAGTCCCGCAGGGACAGCTGGGGGGACCCAGTACTTC. Translating gives CASSPAGTAGGTQYF. This chain joins TRBV19 and TRBJ2-5; TRBD1 agrees at 7 bases. Germline CDR1 and CDR2: LNHDA and SQIVND (reference sequence). The J segment lost 7 bases and the V segment lost 5 bases, leaving 13 bases of the junction unmatched. This CDR3 is 15 amino acids long.

This chain links TRBV29-1 with TRBJ1-1; TRBD1 aligns across 7 bases. CDR1 and CDR2 (germline): SQVTM, ANQGSEA. Trimming took 4 bases from V and 7 from J; bases not matched to a gene: 6. This CDR3 region has 12 residues. CDR3 sequence (DNA): TGCAGCGTTGTAATCGGGACAGATGAAGCTTTCTTT. Translating gives CSVVIGTDEAFF.

The rearrangement joins TRBV9 to TRBJ2-1; no reliable D call. The CDR3 consists of 16 residues. CDR1 is SGDLS, CDR2 YYNGEE, per germline. The V end was cut by 3 bases, the J end by 6 bases, with 19 bases between. CDR3 nucleotide sequence: TGTGCCAGCAGCGCTTGGCGGCTAGTCCCCTCCAATGAGCAGTTCTTC. As protein: CASSAWRLVPSNEQFF.

This chain connects TRBV6-5 to TRBJ2-2; D may be TRBD1 or TRBD2 (5 bases each). This CDR3 is 12 amino acids long. CDR1 is MNHEY, CDR2 SVGAGI, per germline. V was cut by 9 bases and J by 2 bases, with 7 bases left in between. This CDR3 is CASRGNTGELFF. The CDR3 region has the DNA TGTGCCAGTCGGGGCAACACCGGGGAGCTGTTTTTT.

The chain links TRBV7-9 to TRBJ2-1, with D maybe TRBD1 (6 bases). V was cut by 9 bases and J by 10 bases, with 10 bases left in between. Germline V gene sequence: CDR1 SEHNR, CDR2 FQNEAQ (reference sequence). The CDR3 sequence is 10 residues long. CDR3 in DNA: TGTGCCAGTTCCGGGACAGAGCAGTTCTTC. It yields the protein CASSGTEQFF.

The rearrangement links TRBV18 to TRBJ1-5; TRBD1 agrees at 9 bases. V trimming: 3 bases; J trimming: 3 bases; junction bases outside the gene matches: 6. The germline gives CDR1 KGHSH, CDR2 LQKENI. This CDR3 contains 16 residues. CDR3 bases: TGTGCCAGCTCACCCGAAACAGGGGGCCTCAATCAGCCCCAGCATTTT. This encodes CASSPETGGLNQPQHF.

This chain links TRBV2 with TRBJ1-3; D gene unclear. The length of the CDR3 is 13 residues. V dropped 2 bases and J dropped 2 bases, with 4 bases sitting between them. Germline CDR1 and CDR2: SNHLY and FYNNEI. In DNA, the CDR3 is TGTGCCAGCAGTGAATCGGCTGGAAACACCATATATTTT. The encoded protein is CASSESAGNTIYF.

The chain couples TRBV25-1 to TRBJ1-4; D remains unclear. CDR1 is MGHDK and CDR2 is SYGVNS in the germline V gene. The V end lost 7 bases, the J end lost 7 bases, and 10 bases lay between the germline ends. This CDR3 has 12 residues. CDR3 residues: CASIEGFEKLFF. DNA for the CDR3: TGTGCCAGCATCGAAGGTTTTGAAAAACTGTTTTTT.